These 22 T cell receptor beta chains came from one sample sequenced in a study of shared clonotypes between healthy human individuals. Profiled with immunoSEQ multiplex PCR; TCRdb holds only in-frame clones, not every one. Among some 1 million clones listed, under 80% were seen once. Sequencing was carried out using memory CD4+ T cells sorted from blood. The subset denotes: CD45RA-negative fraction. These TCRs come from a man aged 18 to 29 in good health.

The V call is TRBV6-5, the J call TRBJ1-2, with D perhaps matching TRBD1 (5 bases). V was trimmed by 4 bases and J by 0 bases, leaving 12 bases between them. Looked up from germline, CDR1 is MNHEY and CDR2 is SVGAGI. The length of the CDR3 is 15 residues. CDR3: CASSFRQGPNYGYTF. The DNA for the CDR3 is TGTGCCAGCAGTTTTCGGCAGGGCCCTAACTATGGCTACACCTTC.

CDR3 nucleotides: TGTGCCAGCTCACCAATCGCAGACCCAAACCTCGGTGATACGCAGTATTTT. Its protein product is CASSPIADPNLGDTQYF. The V call is TRBV18, the J call TRBJ2-3; unclear D gene. CDR1 KGHSH and CDR2 LQKENI come from the germline V gene. The CDR3 loop spans 17 amino acids. Trimming cost V 2 bases and J 6 bases, with 21 bases left between them.

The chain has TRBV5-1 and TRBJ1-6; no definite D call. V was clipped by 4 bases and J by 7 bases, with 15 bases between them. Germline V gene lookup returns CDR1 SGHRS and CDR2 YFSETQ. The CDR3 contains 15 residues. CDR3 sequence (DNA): TGCGCCAGCAGCGCCGACGGGGATACAAATTCACCCCTCCACTTT. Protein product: CASSADGDTNSPLHF.

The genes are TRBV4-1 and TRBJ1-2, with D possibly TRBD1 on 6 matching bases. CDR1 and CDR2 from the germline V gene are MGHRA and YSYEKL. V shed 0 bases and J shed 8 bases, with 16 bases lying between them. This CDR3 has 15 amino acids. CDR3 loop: CASSQDPGGPYGYTF. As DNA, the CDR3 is TGCGCCAGCAGCCAAGATCCTGGGGGGCCCTACGGCTACACCTTC.

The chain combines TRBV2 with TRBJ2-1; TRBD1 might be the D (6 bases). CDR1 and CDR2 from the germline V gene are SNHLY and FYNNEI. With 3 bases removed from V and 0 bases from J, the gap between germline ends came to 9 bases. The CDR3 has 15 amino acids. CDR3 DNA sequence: TGTGCCAGCAGTGAGGGACATCCCTCCTACAATGAGCAGTTCTTC. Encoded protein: CASSEGHPSYNEQFF. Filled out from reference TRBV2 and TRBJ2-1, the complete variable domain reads EPEVTQTPSHQVTQMGQEVILRCVPISNHLYFYWYRQILGQKVEFLVSFYNNEISEKSEIFDDQFSVERPDGSNFTLKIRSTKLEDSAMYFCASSEGHPSYNEQFFGPGTRLTVL.

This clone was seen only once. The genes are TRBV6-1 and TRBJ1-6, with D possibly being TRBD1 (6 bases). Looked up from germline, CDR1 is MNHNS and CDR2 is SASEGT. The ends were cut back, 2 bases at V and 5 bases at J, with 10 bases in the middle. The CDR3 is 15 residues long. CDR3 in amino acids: CASSERDTNNSPLHF. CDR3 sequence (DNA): TGTGCCAGCAGTGAACGGGACACAAATAATTCACCCCTCCACTTT.

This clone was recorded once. DNA for the CDR3: TGCGCCAGCACAACACCAGGGGCCCCCTACGAGCAGTACTTC. It specifies CASTTPGAPYEQYF. The chain carries TRBV5-1 and TRBJ2-7; possible D gene TRBD1, 6 bases. Between the trimmed V and J ends, which lost 6 bases and 2 bases, there was a span of 15 bases. Germline V lookup: CDR1 SGHRS, CDR2 YFSETQ. This CDR3 is 14 amino acids long.

CDR3 bases: TGTGCCAGCACTCAGGGGAACGCTGGCTACACCTTC. Translated, it gives CASTQGNAGYTF. This chain links TRBV6-6 with TRBJ1-2, with a possible D match to TRBD1 (6 bases). The CDR3 is 12 amino acids. The V gene's germline CDR1 is MNHNY and CDR2 SVGAGI (reference sequence). V was clipped by 7 bases and J by 7 bases, with 13 bases between them.

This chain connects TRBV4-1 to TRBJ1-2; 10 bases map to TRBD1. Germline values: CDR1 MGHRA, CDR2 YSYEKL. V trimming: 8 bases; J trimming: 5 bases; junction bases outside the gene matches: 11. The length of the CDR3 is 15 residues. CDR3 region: CASSRDRGIFYGYTF. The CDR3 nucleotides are TGCGCCAGCTCCAGGGACAGGGGCATATTTTATGGCTACACCTTC.

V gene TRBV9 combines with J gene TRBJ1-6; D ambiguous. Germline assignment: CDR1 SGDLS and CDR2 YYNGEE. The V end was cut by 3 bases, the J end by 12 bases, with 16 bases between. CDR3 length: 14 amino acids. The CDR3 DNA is TGTGCCAGCAGCGAGGCGGTTGCCCCAGAACCCCTCCACTTT. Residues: CASSEAVAPEPLHF.

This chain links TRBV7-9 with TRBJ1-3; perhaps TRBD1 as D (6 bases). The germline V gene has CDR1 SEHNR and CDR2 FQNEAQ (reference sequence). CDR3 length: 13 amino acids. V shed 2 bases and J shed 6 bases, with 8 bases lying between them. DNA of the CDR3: TGTGCCAGCAGCTTAAGGGGGATAAACACCATATATTTT. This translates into CASSLRGINTIYF.

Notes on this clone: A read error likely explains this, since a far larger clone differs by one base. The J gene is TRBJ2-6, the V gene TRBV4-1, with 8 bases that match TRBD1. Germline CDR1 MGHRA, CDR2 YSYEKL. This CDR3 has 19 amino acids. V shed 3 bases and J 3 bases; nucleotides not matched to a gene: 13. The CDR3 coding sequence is TGCGCCAGCAGCCAGGGATTACTCGGACAGGGCTTTGGGGCCAACGTCCTGACTTTC. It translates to CASSQGLLGQGFGANVLTF.

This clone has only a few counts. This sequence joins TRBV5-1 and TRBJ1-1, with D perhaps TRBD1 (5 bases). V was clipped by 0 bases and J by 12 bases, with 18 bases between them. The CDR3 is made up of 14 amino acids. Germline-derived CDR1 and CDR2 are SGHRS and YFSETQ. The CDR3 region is CASSLDQPERGTFF. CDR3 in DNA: TGCGCCAGCAGCTTGGACCAGCCCGAGAGGGGAACTTTCTTT.

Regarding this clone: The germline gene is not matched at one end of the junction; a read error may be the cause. DNA of the CDR3: TGTGCCACCAGTGGGGCCTCTGGGGCCAACGTCCTGACTTTC. This gives the protein CATSGASGANVLTF. The chain links TRBV2 to TRBJ2-6, with a tentative D call TRBD1 (5 bases). The CDR3 totals 14 residues. Germline V CDR1 and CDR2: SNHLY, FYNNEI.

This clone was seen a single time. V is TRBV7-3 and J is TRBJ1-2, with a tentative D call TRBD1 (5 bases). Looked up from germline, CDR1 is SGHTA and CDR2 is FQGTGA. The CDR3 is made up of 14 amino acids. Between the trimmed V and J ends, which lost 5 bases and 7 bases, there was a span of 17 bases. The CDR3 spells CASSHGGRGPGYTF. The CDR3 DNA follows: TGTGCCAGCAGCCACGGTGGAAGGGGTCCTGGCTACACCTTC.

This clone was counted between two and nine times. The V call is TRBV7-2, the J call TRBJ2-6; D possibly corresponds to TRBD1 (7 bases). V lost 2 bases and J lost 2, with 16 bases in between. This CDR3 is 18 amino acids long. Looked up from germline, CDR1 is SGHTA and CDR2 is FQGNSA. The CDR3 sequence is CASSLRPQGGAGANVLTF. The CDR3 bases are TGTGCCAGCAGCTTACGACCCCAGGGGGGTGCTGGGGCCAACGTCCTGACTTTC.

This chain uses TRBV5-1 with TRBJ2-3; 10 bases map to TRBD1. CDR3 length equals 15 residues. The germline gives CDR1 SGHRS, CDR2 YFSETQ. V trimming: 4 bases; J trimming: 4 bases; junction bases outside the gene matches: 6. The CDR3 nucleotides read TGCGCCAGCAGCAGGTTCGGACAGGGGGCAGATACGCAGTATTTT. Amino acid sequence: CASSRFGQGADTQYF.

CDR3 nucleotide sequence: TGTGCCAGCAGTGAAAAATTTTACGAGCAGTACTTC. Translating gives CASSEKFYEQYF. J is TRBJ2-7 and V is TRBV6-1; D unclear. Trimming removed 2 bases from V and 4 bases from J, with 6 bases in between. The CDR3 extends over 12 amino acids. In germline, CDR1 is MNHNS, CDR2 SASEGT.

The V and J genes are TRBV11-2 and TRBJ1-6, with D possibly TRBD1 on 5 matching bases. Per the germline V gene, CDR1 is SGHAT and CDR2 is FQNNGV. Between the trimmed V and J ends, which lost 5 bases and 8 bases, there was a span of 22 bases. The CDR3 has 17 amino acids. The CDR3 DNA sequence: TGTGCCAGCAGCATGCGCGGCGGTGGGGCTAGGTATTCACCCCTCCACTTT. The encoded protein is CASSMRGGGARYSPLHF. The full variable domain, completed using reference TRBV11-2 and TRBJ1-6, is EAGVAQSPRYKIIEKRQSVAFWCNPISGHATLYWYQQILGQGPKLLIQFQNNGVVDDSQLPKDRFSAERLKGVDSTLKIQPAKLEDSAVYLCASSMRGGGARYSPLHFGNGTRLTVT.

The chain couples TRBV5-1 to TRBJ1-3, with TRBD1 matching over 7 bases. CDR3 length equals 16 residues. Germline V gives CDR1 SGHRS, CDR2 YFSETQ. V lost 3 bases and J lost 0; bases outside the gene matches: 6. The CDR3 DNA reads TGCGCCAGCAGCTCCGGACAGGCTTACTCTGGAAACACCATATATTTT. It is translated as CASSSGQAYSGNTIYF. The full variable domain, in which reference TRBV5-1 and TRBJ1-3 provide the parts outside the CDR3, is KAGVTQTPRYLIKTRGQQVTLSCSPISGHRSVSWYQQTPGQGLQFLFEYFSETQRNKGNFPGRFSGRQFSNSRSEMNVSTLELGDSALYLCASSSGQAYSGNTIYFGEGSWLTVV.

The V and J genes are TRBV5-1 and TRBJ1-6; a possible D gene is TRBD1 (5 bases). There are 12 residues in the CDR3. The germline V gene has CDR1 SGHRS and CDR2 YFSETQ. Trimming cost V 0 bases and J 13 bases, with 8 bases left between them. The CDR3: CASSLGGMPLHF. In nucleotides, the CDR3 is TGCGCCAGCAGCTTGGGGGGGATGCCCCTCCACTTT.

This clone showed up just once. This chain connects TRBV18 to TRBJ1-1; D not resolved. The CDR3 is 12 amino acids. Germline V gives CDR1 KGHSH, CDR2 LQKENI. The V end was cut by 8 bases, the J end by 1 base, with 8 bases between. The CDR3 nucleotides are TGTGCCAGCCGGGTGAGGAACACTGAAGCTTTCTTT. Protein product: CASRVRNTEAFF. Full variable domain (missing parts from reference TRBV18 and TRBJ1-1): NAGVMQNPRHLVRRRGQEARLRCSPMKGHSHVYWYRQLPEEGLKFMVYLQKENIIDESGMPKERFSAEFPKEGPSILRIQQVVRGDSAAYFCASRVRNTEAFFGQGTRLTVV.